This TCR beta chain was captured by sequencing in a study of radiotherapy plus CTLA-4 blockade in lung cancer. The overall study: An objective response was seen in under 20% of patients, and disease control in less than 35%.

TCRdb's copy holds only in-frame clones and misses some; the assay was immunoSEQ multiplex PCR. The sample has fewer than 70,000 clones; 70% to 80% are singletons. Patients had chemo-refractory metastatic non-small-cell lung cancer and received focal radiation plus CTLA-4 blockade that used ipilimumab. This clone was observed once. Germline values: CDR1 MDHEN, CDR2 SYDVKM. V was trimmed by 3 bases and J by 4 bases, leaving 13 bases between them. The CDR3 contains 14 residues. This TCR came from a human donor with non-small cell lung cancer who had a complete response to radiotherapy plus ipilimumab. The V call is TRBV28, the J call TRBJ2-7; a weak D match, TRBD2 (5 bases). Sequencing was performed on peripheral blood, taken from a patient treated with radiotherapy plus ipilimumab. CDR3 in amino acids: CASSFRGLLYEQYF. CDR3 coding DNA: TGTGCCAGCAGTTTCAGAGGGCTCCTATACGAGCAGTACTTC.